This T cell receptor (beta chain) was identified in a study of blood T cell repertoires in COVID-19. Overall study: T cells, B-cell-depleted T cells, or PBMCs provided the cDNA or gDNA that served as material.

Germline V gene sequence: CDR1 SNHLY, CDR2 FYNNEI. The J segment lost 1 base and the V segment lost 7 bases, leaving 7 bases of the junction unmatched. This CDR3 has 15 residues. Participants spanned ages roughly 18 to 95 years and resided in some 22 US areas. The protocol was immunoSEQ multiplex PCR, while the TCRdb copy is restricted to in-frame clones and leaves out a portion. The sample includes around 250,000 clones, about 84% of them seen just once. This clonotype was sampled from a woman aged 50 to 65 who had recovered from COVID-19. The chain joins TRBV2 to TRBJ2-3; 8 bases align to TRBD2. Sequenced sample: PBMCs or T cells enriched from blood (not recorded which). As DNA, the CDR3 is TGTGCCAGCACCGGACTAGCCGCCCGCACAGATACGCAGTATTTT. Encoded protein: CASTGLAARTDTQYF.